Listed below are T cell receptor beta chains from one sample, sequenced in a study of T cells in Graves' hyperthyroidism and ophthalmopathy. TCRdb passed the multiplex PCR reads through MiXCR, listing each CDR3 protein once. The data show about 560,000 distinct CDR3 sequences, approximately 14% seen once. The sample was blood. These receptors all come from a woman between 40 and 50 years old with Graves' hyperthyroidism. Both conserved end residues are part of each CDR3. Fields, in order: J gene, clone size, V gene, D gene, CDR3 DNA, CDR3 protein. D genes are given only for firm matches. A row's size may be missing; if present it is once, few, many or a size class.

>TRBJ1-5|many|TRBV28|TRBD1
TGTGCCAGCAGCCTGGGACAGGGCATACAGCCCCAGCATTTT
CASSLGQGIQPQHF
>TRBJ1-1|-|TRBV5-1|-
TGCGCCAGCAGCCTGGACAGCCCTGGGGAAGCTTTCTTT
CASSLDSPGEAFF
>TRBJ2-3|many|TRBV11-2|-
TGTGCCAGCAGCTTAGAATTAGCCGTTACAGATACGCAGTATTTT
CASSLELAVTDTQYF
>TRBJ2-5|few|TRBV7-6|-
TGTGCCAGCAGCTTAGGTGGACACACAAGAGAGGCCCAGTACTTC
CASSLGGHTREAQYF
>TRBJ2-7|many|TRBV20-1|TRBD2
TGCAGTGCGGAGGCCCGGACTAGCGGGAGCTCCTACGAGCAGTACTTC
CSAEARTSGSSYEQYF
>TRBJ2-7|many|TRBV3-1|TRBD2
TGTGCCAGCAGCCAAGGGACCGGGGGGGGCTACGAGCAGTACTTC
CASSQGTGGGYEQYF
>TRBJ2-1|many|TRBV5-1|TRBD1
TGCGCCAGCAGCTTAGGAGACAGGGGATACAATGAGCAGTTCTTC
CASSLGDRGYNEQFF
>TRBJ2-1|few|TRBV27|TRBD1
TGTGCCAGCAAACAACAGGGGGCTTCTGGTGAGCAGTGCTTC
CASKQQGASGEQCF
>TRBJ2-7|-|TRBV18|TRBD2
TGTGCCAGCTCTCCCGGGGGGGCTCGGGACGAGCAGTACTTC
CASSPGGARDEQYF
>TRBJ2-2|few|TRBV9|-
TGTGCCAGCAGCGTAGTACTCACCGGGGAGCTGTTTTTT
CASSVVLTGELFF